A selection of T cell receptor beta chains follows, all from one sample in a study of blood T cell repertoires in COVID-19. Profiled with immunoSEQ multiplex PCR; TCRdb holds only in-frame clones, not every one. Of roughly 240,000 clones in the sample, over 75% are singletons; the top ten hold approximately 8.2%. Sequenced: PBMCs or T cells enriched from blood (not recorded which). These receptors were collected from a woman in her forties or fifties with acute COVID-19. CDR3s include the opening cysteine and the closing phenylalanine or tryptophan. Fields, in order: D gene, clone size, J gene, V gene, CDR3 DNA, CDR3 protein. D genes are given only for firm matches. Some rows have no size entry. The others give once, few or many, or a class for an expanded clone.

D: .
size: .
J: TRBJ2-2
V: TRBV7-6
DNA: TGTGCCAGCAACAATGCTGGAGGGGTTAACACCGGGGAGCTGTTTTTT
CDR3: CASNNAGGVNTGELFF

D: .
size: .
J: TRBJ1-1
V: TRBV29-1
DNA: TGCAGCGTTGAAGCGGAGATGAACACTGAAGCTTTCTTT
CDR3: CSVEAEMNTEAFF

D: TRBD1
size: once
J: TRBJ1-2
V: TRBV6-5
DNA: TGTGCCAGCAGGGAGACAGGGACGAACTATGGCTACACCTTC
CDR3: CASRETGTNYGYTF

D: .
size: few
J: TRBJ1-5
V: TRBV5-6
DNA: TGTGCCAGCAGCTTGGGACTGTATAGCAATCAGCCCCAGCATTTT
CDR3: CASSLGLYSNQPQHF

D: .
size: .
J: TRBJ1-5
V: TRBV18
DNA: TGTGCCAGCTCATCCCTCGGCGGAAAGTATAGCAATCAGCCCCAGCATTTT
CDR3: CASSSLGGKYSNQPQHF

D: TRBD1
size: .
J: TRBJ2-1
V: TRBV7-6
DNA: TGTGCCAGCAGTCGACAGGGAAGGAATGAGCAGTTCTTC
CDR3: CASSRQGRNEQFF

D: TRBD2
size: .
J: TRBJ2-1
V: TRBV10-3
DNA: TGTGCCATCACCACTCAGATAGCGGGGGGCGGTGAGCAGTTCTTC
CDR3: CAITTQIAGGGEQFF

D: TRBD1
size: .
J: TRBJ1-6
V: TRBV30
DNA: TGTGCCTGGAGTGCCGACAGGGGTTCACCCCTCCACTTT
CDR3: CAWSADRGSPLHF

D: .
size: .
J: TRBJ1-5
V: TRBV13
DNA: TGTGCCAGCAGCTTTCAGAGGGATCAGCCCCAGCATTTT
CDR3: CASSFQRDQPQHF

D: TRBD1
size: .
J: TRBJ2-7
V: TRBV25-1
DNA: TGTGCCAGCAGCACCCCGACAGGGGGCTTCTACGAGCAGTACTTC
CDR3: CASSTPTGGFYEQYF

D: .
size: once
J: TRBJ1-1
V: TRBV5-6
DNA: TGTGCCAGCAGCCAGGGGCTACGGGGCACTGAAGCTTTCTTT
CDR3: CASSQGLRGTEAFF

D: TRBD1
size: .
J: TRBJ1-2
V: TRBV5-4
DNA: TGTGCCAGCAGGGGCGGACAGGGTGGATATGGCTACACCTTC
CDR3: CASRGGQGGYGYTF

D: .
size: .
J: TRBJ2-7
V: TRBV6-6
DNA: TGTGCCAGCAGTAGACAGAGCTCCTACGAGCAGTACTTC
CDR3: CASSRQSSYEQYF

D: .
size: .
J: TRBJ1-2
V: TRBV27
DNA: TGTGCCAGCAGTCCTATGGGCAACTATGGCTACACCTTC
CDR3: CASSPMGNYGYTF

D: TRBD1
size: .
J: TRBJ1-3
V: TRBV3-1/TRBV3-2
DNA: TGTGCCAGCAGCCGCGGACAGGGAGGAAACACCATATATTTT
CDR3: CASSRGQGGNTIYF

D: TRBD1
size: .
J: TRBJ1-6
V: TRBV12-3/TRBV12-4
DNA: TGTGCCAGTGGACAGGGACAATATTCACCCCTCCACTTT
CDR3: CASGQGQYSPLHF

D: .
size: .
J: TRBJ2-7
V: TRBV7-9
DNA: TGTGCCAGCAGCCAAACAGGTCTGACTGACTACGAGCAGTACTTC
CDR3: CASSQTGLTDYEQYF

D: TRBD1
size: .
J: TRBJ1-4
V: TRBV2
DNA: TGTGCCAGCAGTGCAGGGGGCTCGCCTAATGAAAAACTGTTTTTT
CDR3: CASSAGGSPNEKLFF

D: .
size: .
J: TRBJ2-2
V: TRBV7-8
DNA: TGTGCCAGCAGCCTTCTACGATCCGGGGAGCTGTTTTTT
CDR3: CASSLLRSGELFF

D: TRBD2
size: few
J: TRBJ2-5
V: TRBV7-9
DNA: TGTGCCAGCAGAGACAGCGGGGTCGAGACCCAGTACTTC
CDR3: CASRDSGVETQYF

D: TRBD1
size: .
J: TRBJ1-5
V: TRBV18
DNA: TGTGCCAGCTCACCATCGTTAACAGGGGGCAATCAGCCCCAGCATTTT
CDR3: CASSPSLTGGNQPQHF

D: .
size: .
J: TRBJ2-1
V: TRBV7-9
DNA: TGTGCCAGCAGTCCCGGACTTGCCCATGAGCAGTTCTTC
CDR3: CASSPGLAHEQFF

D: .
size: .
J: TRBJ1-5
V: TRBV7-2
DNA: TGTGCCAGCAGCTTAGGGGGCGGGGGCAATCAGCCCCAGCATTTT
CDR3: CASSLGGGGNQPQHF

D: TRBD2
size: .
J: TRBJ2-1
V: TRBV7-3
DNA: TGTGCCAGCAGCACGGGAGGCTACAATGAGCAGTTCTTC
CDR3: CASSTGGYNEQFF

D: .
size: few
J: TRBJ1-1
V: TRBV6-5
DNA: TGTGCCAGCAGTTTAGAGGTGTCTGAAGCTTTCTTT
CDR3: CASSLEVSEAFF

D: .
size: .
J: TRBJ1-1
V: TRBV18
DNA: TGTGCCAGCTCCCCCATTGGGGGGGACACTGAAGCTTTCTTT
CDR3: CASSPIGGDTEAFF

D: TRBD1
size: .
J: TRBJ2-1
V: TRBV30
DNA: TGTGCCTGCAGAATGGACAGGCCAAGCTCCTACAATGAGCAGTTCTTC
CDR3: CACRMDRPSSYNEQFF

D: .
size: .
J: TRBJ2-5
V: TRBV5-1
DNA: TGCGCCAGCAGCGGGGGCTCAGTGGGACAAGAGACCCAGTACTTC
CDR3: CASSGGSVGQETQYF

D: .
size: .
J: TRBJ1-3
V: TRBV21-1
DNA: TGTGCCAGCAGCAACCTAAGCCCCGGCGGCACTGGAAACACCATATATTTT
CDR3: CASSNLSPGGTGNTIYF

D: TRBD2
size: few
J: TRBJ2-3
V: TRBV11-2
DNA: TGTGCCAGCAGCTCGACTAGCGGGACCACAGATACGCAGTATTTT
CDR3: CASSSTSGTTDTQYF

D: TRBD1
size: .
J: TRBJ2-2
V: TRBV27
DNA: TGTGCCAGCAGTTTAGGACAGGGGGCAACCGGGGAGCTGTTTTTT
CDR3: CASSLGQGATGELFF

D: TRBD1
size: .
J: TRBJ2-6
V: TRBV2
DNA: TGTGCCAGCAGTTCCATACAGGGGGCGTCGGTCGGGGCCAACGTCCTGACTTTC
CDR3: CASSSIQGASVGANVLTF

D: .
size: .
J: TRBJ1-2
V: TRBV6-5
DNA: TGTGCCAGCAGCAAGGACAGTAACTATGGCTACACCTTC
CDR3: CASSKDSNYGYTF

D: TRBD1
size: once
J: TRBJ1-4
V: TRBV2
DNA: TGTGCCAGCGCCGGGACAGTTGCAACTAATGAAAAACTGTTTTTT
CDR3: CASAGTVATNEKLFF

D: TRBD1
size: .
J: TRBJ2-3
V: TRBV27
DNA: TGTGCCAGCAGGGCCGGGACAGGGCGGATTAGCACAGATACGCAGTATTTT
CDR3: CASRAGTGRISTDTQYF

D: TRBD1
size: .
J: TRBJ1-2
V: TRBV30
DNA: TGTGCCTGGAGACTACAGGGGACCCATGGCTACACCTTC
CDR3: CAWRLQGTHGYTF

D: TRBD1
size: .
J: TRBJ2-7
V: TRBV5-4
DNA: TGTGCCAGCAGCTTGGCTGGGACAGGGAATGAGCAGTACTTC
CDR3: CASSLAGTGNEQYF

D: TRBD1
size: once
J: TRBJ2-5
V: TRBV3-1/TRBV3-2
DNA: TGTGCCAGCAGTCGCCGGGACAGGGCCTCCGTGTACTTC
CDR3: CASSRRDRASVYF

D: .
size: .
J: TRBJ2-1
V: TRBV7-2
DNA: TGTGCCAGCAGCTTAGATAAGCGTCCCTACAATGAGCAGTTCTTC
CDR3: CASSLDKRPYNEQFF

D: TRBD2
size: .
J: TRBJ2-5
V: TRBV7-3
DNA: TGTGCCAGCAGCTTAAACAGCGGGGGAGGGCAAGAGACCCAGTACTTC
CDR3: CASSLNSGGGQETQYF

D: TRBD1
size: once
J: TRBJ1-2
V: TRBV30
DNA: TGTGCCTGGAGTCCGACAGGGGACGATGGCTACACCTTC
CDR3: CAWSPTGDDGYTF

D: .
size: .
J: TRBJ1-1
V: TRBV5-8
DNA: TGTGCCAGCAGCTTGGACTCGGGCACTGAAGCTTTCTTT
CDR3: CASSLDSGTEAFF

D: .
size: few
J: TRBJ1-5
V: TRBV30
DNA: TGTGCGGTGGGGGGGCAGCCCCAGCATTTT
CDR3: CAVGGQPQHF

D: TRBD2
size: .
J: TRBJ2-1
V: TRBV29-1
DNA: TGCAGCGTTGTCGGAGGGAGGGGTGAGCAGTTCTTC
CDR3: CSVVGGRGEQFF

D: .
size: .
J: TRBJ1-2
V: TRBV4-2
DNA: TGTGCCAGCAGTGGCACGGGGGACTATGGCTACACCTTC
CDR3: CASSGTGDYGYTF

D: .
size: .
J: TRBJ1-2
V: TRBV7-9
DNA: TGTGCCAGCAGCCCGAACAGGGACGGCTATGGCTACACCTTC
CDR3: CASSPNRDGYGYTF

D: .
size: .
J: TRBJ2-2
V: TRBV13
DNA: TGTGCCAGCAGCTGGCTGGGGGCCCGTCCGAACACCGGGGAGCTGTTTTTT
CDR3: CASSWLGARPNTGELFF

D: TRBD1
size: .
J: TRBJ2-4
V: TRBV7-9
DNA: TGTGCCAGCAGCGTACAACAGGGGGTTACGGACTTC
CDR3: CASSVQQGVTDF